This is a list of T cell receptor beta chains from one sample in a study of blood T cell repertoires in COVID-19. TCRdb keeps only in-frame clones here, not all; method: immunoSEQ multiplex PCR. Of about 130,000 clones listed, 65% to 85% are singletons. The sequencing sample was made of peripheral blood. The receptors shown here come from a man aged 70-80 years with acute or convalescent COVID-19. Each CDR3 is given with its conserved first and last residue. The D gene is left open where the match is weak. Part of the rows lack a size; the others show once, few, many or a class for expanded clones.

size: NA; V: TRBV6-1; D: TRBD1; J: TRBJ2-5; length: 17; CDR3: CASSEAQDRRIQETQYF; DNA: TGTGCCAGCAGTGAAGCCCAGGACAGGAGAATACAAGAGACCCAGTACTTC
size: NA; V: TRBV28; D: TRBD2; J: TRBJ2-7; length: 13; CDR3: CASSLGGGYEQYF; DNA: TGTGCCAGCAGTTTGGGGGGGGGCTACGAGCAGTACTTC
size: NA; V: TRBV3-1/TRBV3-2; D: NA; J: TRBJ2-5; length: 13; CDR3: CASSQGPQETQYF; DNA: TGTGCCAGCAGCCAAGGGCCCCAAGAGACCCAGTACTTC
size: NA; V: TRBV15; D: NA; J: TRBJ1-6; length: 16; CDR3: CATSRDRNRVGSPLHF; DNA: TGTGCCACCAGCAGAGATCGGAACAGGGTCGGTTCACCCCTCCACTTT
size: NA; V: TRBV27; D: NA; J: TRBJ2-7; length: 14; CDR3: CASKTRLGDYEQYF; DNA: TGTGCCAGTAAGACTCGACTAGGAGACTACGAGCAGTACTTC
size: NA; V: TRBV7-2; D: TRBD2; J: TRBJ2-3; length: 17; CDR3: CASSLAPSGGSTDTQYF; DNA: TGTGCCAGCAGCTTAGCACCGAGCGGGGGAAGCACAGATACGCAGTATTTT
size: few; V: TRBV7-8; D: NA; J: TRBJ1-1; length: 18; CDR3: CASSLGRYRGGRNTEAFF; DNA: TGTGCCAGCAGCTTAGGGAGGTATCGCGGGGGACGGAACACTGAAGCTTTCTTT
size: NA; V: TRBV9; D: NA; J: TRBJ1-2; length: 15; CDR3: CASSAPGTHGYGYTF; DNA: TGTGCCAGCAGTGCCCCCGGGACTCACGGCTATGGCTACACCTTC
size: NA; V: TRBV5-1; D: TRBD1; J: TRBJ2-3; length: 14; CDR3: CASSPGQGQDTQYF; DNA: TGCGCCAGCAGCCCGGGACAGGGGCAAGATACGCAGTATTTT
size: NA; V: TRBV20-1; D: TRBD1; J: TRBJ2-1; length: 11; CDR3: CSASRDRDQFF; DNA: TGCAGTGCTAGCCGAGACAGGGACCAGTTCTTC
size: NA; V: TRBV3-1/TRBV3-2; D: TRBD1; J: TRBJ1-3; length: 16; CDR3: CASSRTTGGLMNTIYF; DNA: TGTGCCAGCAGCCGTACCACAGGGGGTCTTATGAACACCATATATTTT
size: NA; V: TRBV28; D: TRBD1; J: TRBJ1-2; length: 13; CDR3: CASSLRQGEGYTF; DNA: TGTGCCAGCAGTTTACGACAGGGTGAAGGCTACACCTTC
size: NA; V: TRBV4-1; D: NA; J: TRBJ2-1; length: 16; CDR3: CASSQERASFANEQFF; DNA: TGCGCCAGCAGCCAAGAACGGGCTAGCTTCGCCAATGAGCAGTTCTTC
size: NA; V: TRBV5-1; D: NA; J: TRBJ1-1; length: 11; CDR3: CASRGETEAFF; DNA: TGCGCCAGCCGGGGGGAGACTGAAGCTTTCTTT
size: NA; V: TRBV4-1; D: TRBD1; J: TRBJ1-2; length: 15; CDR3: CASRHLIQGAGGYTF; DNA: TGCGCCAGCAGGCACCTCATTCAGGGGGCCGGTGGCTACACCTTC
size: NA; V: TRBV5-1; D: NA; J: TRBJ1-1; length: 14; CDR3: CASSGDGQRGEAFF; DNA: TGCGCCAGCAGCGGCGACGGACAGCGGGGTGAAGCTTTCTTT
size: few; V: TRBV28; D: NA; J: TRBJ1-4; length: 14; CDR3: CASSMDSGYGKLFF; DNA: TGTGCCAGCAGCATGGACAGTGGATATGGAAAACTGTTTTTT
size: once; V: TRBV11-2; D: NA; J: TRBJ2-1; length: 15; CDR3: CASSLLDRSYNEQFF; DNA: TGTGCCAGCAGCTTACTAGACCGCTCCTACAATGAGCAGTTCTTC
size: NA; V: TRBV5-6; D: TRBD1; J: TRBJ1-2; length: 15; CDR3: CASSHGTGGAGGYTF; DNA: TGTGCCAGCAGCCATGGGACAGGGGGCGCTGGGGGCTACACCTTC
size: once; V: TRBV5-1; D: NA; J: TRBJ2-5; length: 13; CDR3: CASSLGTQETQYF; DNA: TGCGCCAGCAGCTTAGGGACTCAAGAGACCCAGTACTTC
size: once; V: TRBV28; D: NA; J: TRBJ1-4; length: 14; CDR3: CASSLPPGGEKLFF; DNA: TGTGCCAGCAGTTTACCACCGGGGGGTGAAAAACTGTTTTTT
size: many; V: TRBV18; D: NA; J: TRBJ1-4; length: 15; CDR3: CASSPPQGFQEKLFF; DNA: TGTGCCAGCTCACCACCGCAGGGTTTTCAAGAAAAACTGTTTTTT
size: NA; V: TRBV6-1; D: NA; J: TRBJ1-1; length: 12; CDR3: CASSEQGTEAFF; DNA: TGTGCCAGCAGTGAACAGGGCACTGAAGCTTTCTTT
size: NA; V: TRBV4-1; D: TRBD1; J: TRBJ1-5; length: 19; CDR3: CASSQDIIRTGDSNQPQHF; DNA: TGCGCCAGCAGCCAAGATATTATCCGGACAGGGGATAGCAATCAGCCCCAGCATTTT
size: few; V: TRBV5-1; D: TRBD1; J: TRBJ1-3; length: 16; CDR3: CASSVGDRDFGNTIYF; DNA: TGCGCCAGCAGCGTAGGAGACAGGGACTTCGGAAACACCATATATTTT
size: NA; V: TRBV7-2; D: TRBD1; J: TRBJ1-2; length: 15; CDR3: CASSLSTGVGYGYTF; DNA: TGTGCCAGCAGCCTCAGCACAGGGGTGGGCTATGGCTACACCTTC
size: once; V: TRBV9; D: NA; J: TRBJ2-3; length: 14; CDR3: CASSVEAETNTQYF; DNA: TGTGCCAGCAGCGTAGAAGCGGAGACCAATACGCAGTATTTT
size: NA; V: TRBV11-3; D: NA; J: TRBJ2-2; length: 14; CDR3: CASSLDRDTGELFF; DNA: TGTGCCAGCAGCTTAGATCGGGACACCGGGGAGCTGTTTTTT
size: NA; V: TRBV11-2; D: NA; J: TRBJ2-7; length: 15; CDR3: CASSTSGGNSYEQYF; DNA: TGTGCCAGCAGTACCTCAGGGGGGAACTCCTACGAGCAGTACTTC
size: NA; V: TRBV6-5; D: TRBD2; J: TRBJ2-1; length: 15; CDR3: CASTSQLGGANEQFF; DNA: TGTGCCAGCACCTCCCAACTCGGGGGGGCCAATGAGCAGTTCTTC
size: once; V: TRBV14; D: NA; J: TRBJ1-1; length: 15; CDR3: CASSQDPQGNTEAFF; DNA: TGTGCCAGCAGCCAAGATCCGCAGGGGAACACTGAAGCTTTCTTT
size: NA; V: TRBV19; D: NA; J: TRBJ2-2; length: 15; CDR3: CASSIRQRDTGELFF; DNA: TGTGCCAGTAGTATCCGACAGAGAGACACCGGGGAGCTGTTTTTT
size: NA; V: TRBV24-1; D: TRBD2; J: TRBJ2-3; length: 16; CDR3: CATSDNGLAGGDTQYF; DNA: TGTGCCACCAGTGACAATGGACTAGCGGGTGGTGATACGCAGTATTTT
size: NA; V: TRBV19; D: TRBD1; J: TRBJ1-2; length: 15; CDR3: CASSASTGSNYGYTF; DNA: TGTGCCAGTAGTGCCTCGACAGGGTCTAACTATGGCTACACCTTC
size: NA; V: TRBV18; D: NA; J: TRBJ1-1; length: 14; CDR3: CASSRSGVDTEAFF; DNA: TGTGCCAGCTCCAGGTCAGGGGTAGACACTGAAGCTTTCTTT
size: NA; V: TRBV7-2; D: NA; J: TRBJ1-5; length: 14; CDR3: CASSFRAANQPQHF; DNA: TGTGCCAGCAGCTTCAGGGCGGCCAATCAGCCCCAGCATTTT
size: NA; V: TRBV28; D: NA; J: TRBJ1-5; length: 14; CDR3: CASTVGLPSVAQHF; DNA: TGTGCCAGCACCGTCGGACTGCCCTCGGTGGCCCAGCATTTT
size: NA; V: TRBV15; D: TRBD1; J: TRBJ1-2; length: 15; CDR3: CATSRATGEIYGYTF; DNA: TGTGCCACCAGCAGGGCAACAGGGGAAATCTATGGCTACACCTTC
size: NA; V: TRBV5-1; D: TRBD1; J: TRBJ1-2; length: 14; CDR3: CASSPGQNNYGYTF; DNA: TGCGCCAGCAGCCCGGGACAGAATAACTATGGCTACACCTTC
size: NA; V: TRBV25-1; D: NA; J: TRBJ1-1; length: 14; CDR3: CASRPFTGNTEAFF; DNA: TGTGCCAGCAGACCTTTCACAGGAAACACTGAAGCTTTCTTT
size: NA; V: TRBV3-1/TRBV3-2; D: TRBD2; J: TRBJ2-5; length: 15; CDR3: CASSQGMASGGARNF; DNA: TGTGCCAGCAGCCAAGGGATGGCTAGCGGGGGGGCCCGGAACTTC
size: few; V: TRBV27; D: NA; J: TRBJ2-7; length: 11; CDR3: CASRRAKEQYF; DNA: TGTGCCAGCAGGCGTGCGAAGGAGCAGTACTTC
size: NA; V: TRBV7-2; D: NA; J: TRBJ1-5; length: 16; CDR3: CASSLGSTDSNQPQHF; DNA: TGTGCCAGCAGCTTAGGGTCGACTGATAGCAATCAGCCCCAGCATTTT
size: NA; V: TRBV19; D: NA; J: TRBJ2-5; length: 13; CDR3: CASSLDKRGTQYF; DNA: TGTGCCAGTAGCCTCGATAAAAGGGGAACCCAGTACTTC
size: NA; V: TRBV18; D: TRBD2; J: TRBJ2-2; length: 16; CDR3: CASSPSLAGHTGELFF; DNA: TGTGCCAGCTCACCTAGTCTAGCGGGGCACACCGGGGAGCTGTTTTTT
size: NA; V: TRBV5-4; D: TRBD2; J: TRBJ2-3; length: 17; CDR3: CASSSGLAGGRTDTQYF; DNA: TGTGCCAGCAGCTCCGGACTAGCGGGGGGACGCACAGATACGCAGTATTTT
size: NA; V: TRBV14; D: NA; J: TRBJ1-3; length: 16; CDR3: CASSSLPTAAGNTIYF; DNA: TGTGCCAGCAGCTCCCTCCCGACAGCAGCTGGAAACACCATATATTTT